This TCR beta chain was identified during a study of blood T cell repertoires in COVID-19. About the study: Nucleic acid was either cDNA or gDNA, and it came from T cells, B-cell-depleted T cells, or PBMCs.

Sequenced by immunoSEQ multiplex PCR; TCRdb stores in-frame clones only, minus some. This sample has more than 200,000 clones, with 75% to 90% found just once. The study drew participants aged 18 to 89 years from roughly 25 US areas. Recovery among Cohort 3 donors was established by two negative PCRs, clearance, or symptom resolution. In germline, CDR1 is MGHRA, CDR2 YSYEKL. The CDR3 is made up of 18 amino acids. Trimming cost V 4 bases and J 3 bases; bases outside gene matches: 13. Input material: PBMCs or T cells enriched from blood (not recorded which). The J gene is TRBJ1-1, the V gene TRBV4-1, with 11 nucleotides matching TRBD1. The TCR comes from a woman aged 30 to 39 who had recovered from COVID-19. The CDR3 loop is CASSPDRGPLKTHTEAFF. The CDR3 DNA is TGCGCCAGCAGCCCGGACAGGGGGCCGCTAAAAACACACACTGAAGCTTTCTTT.